The 10 T cell receptor beta chains in this list originate from one sample, sequenced in a study of CD4+ T cells in melanoma. Assay used: immunoSEQ multiplex PCR; TCRdb lists only in-frame clones, some missing. Among 120,000 to 150,000 clones, about nine tenths were seen once, and the ten largest hold over 1.5%. These receptors all stem from a human donor with melanoma.

The CDR3 sequence is CASSKAGSGASTDTQYF. The CDR3 DNA follows: TGTGCCAGCAGCAAGGCGGGTAGCGGTGCTAGCACAGATACGCAGTATTTT. The chain is built from TRBV7-2 and TRBJ2-3; D perhaps matches TRBD2 (6 bases). There are 17 residues in the CDR3. V lost 5 bases to trimming and J lost 0 bases, with 18 bases between them. Germline V gene sequence: CDR1 SGHTA, CDR2 FQGNSA.

The rearrangement uses TRBV25-1 and TRBJ1-3, with 7 bases aligning to TRBD1. Per the germline V gene, CDR1 is MGHDK and CDR2 is SYGVNS. The CDR3 extends over 18 amino acids. V dropped 8 bases and J dropped 0; count of bases not matched to a gene: 16. The CDR3 reads CASRGEEDRSTSGNTIYF. DNA of the CDR3: TGTGCCAGCCGTGGGGAAGAGGACAGGTCGACCTCTGGAAACACCATATATTTT.

The V gene is TRBV30, the J gene TRBJ2-5; a possible D gene is TRBD1 (5 bases). Trimming took off 2 bases at V and 4 bases at J, with 14 bases between the two ends. The CDR3 is 14 residues long. The germline V gene encodes CDR1 GTSNPN and CDR2 SVGIG (reference sequence). The CDR3 loop is CAWSPGLLGETQYF. The CDR3, as DNA: TGTGCCTGGAGTCCAGGGTTGTTGGGAGAGACCCAGTACTTC.

The V and J genes are TRBV5-1 and TRBJ2-7; no clear D. Germline V gives CDR1 SGHRS, CDR2 YFSETQ. This CDR3 spans 13 amino acids. V lost 8 bases and J lost 3, with 15 bases in between. The CDR3 reads CASQLDVDYEQYF. As DNA, the CDR3 is TGCGCCAGTCAGCTCGACGTTGACTACGAGCAGTACTTC. The complete variable domain, with remaining parts taken from reference TRBV5-1 and TRBJ2-7, reads KAGVTQTPRYLIKTRGQQVTLSCSPISGHRSVSWYQQTPGQGLQFLFEYFSETQRNKGNFPGRFSGRQFSNSRSEMNVSTLELGDSALYLCASQLDVDYEQYFGPGTRLTVT.

This clone appeared a single time. V gene TRBV6-1 combines with J gene TRBJ2-1, with 10 bases lining up with TRBD2. The CDR3 runs 14 residues. Trimming took 3 bases from V and 5 from J; bases not matched to a gene: 1. CDR1 and CDR2 (germline): MNHNS, SASEGT. CDR3 bases: TGTGCCAGCAGTGATGGGACTAGCGACAATGAGCAGTTCTTC. Translating gives CASSDGTSDNEQFF.

V gene TRBV5-6 combines with J gene TRBJ2-7; possibly TRBD1 for D (5 bases). Looked up from germline, CDR1 is SGHDT and CDR2 is YYEEEE. CDR3 length equals 12 residues. The V end lost 2 bases, the J end lost 6 bases, and 9 bases lay between the germline ends. The CDR3 region is CASSFQGIEQYF. CDR3 bases: TGTGCCAGCAGCTTTCAGGGCATCGAGCAGTACTTC.

The chain has TRBV6-4 and TRBJ1-1; unclear D gene. The CDR3 extends over 11 amino acids. The germline V gene has CDR1 MRHNA and CDR2 SNTAGT. Trimming removed 8 bases from V and 0 bases from J, with 4 bases in between. CDR3 bases: TGTGCCAGCCACTTGAACACTGAAGCTTTCTTT. Translating gives CASHLNTEAFF.

The chain couples TRBV9 to TRBJ2-3; D unresolved. The CDR3 spans 13 residues. The ends were cut back, 3 bases at V and 4 bases at J, with 9 bases in the middle. Germline loops: CDR1 SGDLS, CDR2 YYNGEE. CDR3 nucleotide sequence: TGTGCCAGCAGCGCCACCGGTGCAGATACGCAGTATTTT. Its protein product is CASSATGADTQYF.

The V gene is TRBV10-2, the J gene TRBJ2-1, with D hard to call. Germline V lookup: CDR1 WSHSY, CDR2 SAAADI. The CDR3 sequence is 12 residues long. V was cut by 0 bases and J by 9 bases, with 6 bases left in between. CDR3 sequence (DNA): TGCGCCAGCAGTGAGTCAAATCTTGAGCAGTTCTTC. It encodes CASSESNLEQFF.

The chain couples TRBV5-1 to TRBJ2-5; 7 nucleotides agree with TRBD2. The CDR3 runs 16 residues. J lost 5 bases, V lost 1 base, and 11 bases had no gene match. CDR1 and CDR2 (germline): SGHRS, YFSETQ. DNA for the CDR3: TGCGCCAGCAGCTTGAGCGGGGCCTCGTTGGGGGAGACCCAGTACTTC. This sequence encodes CASSLSGASLGETQYF. Full variable domain (missing parts from reference TRBV5-1 and TRBJ2-5): KAGVTQTPRYLIKTRGQQVTLSCSPISGHRSVSWYQQTPGQGLQFLFEYFSETQRNKGNFPGRFSGRQFSNSRSEMNVSTLELGDSALYLCASSLSGASLGETQYFGPGTRLLVL.